A single sample is the source of the 15 T cell receptor beta chains below, sequenced in a study of a mutant IDH1 vaccine in newly diagnosed glioma. Time point noted: baseline, week 1 (first vaccination visit). The treatment: pre-vaccination baseline after standard-of-care therapy. Generated by immunoSEQ multiplex PCR, the TCRdb table keeps only in-frame clones and is missing some. Here the sample spans about 92,000 clones, under 90% being singletons. The sample consisted of PBMCs, taken from a glioma patient treated with radiotherapy, temozolomide or both. The origin of the receptors is a woman in her forties or fifties with glioma.

Comments on this clone: One end of the junction fails to match germline, which may point to a read error. The V gene is TRBV6-1, the J gene TRBJ1-1; TRBD1 agrees at 8 bases. The CDR3 totals 14 residues. In germline, CDR1 is MNHNS, CDR2 SASEGT. The CDR3 is CASSEGQGDTEAFF. In nucleotides, the CDR3 is TGTGCCAGCAGCGAAGGACAGGGAGACACTGAAGCTTTCTTT.

This clone was detected once. The V call is TRBV5-1, the J call TRBJ2-1, with TRBD2 matching 11 bases. The germline gives CDR1 SGHRS, CDR2 YFSETQ. The CDR3 length is 15 residues. V lost 6 bases, J lost 5 bases, and 7 bases stayed unmatched. CDR3 residues: CASTIAGGLNNEQFF. CDR3 bases: TGCGCCAGCACCATAGCGGGGGGGCTTAACAATGAGCAGTTCTTC. Full variable domain (outside the CDR3, taken from reference TRBV5-1 and TRBJ2-1): KAGVTQTPRYLIKTRGQQVTLSCSPISGHRSVSWYQQTPGQGLQFLFEYFSETQRNKGNFPGRFSGRQFSNSRSEMNVSTLELGDSALYLCASTIAGGLNNEQFFGPGTRLTVL.

The genes are TRBV2 and TRBJ1-5; no firm D call. Deletions cut 4 bases from V and 2 bases from J, with 9 bases between. Germline V CDR1 and CDR2: SNHLY, FYNNEI. This CDR3 comprises 14 residues. DNA for the CDR3: TGTGCCAGCAGTGTCGGACGGCGCAATCAGCCCCAGCATTTT. Protein sequence: CASSVGRRNQPQHF.

V gene TRBV20-1 combines with J gene TRBJ1-1, with D hard to call. Per germline, CDR1 DFQATT and CDR2 SNEGSKA (reference sequence). The CDR3 runs 11 residues. Trimming shortened V by 2 bases and J by 2 bases, and 3 bases separated the two germline ends. CDR3 coding DNA: TGCAGTGCTAGATCCAACACTGAAGCTTTCTTT. Its protein is CSARSNTEAFF.

The chain is built from TRBV7-2 and TRBJ2-3, with D possibly TRBD2 on 5 matching bases. CDR3 length: 15 residues. The V end was cut by 1 base, the J end by 3 bases, with 11 bases between. Germline values: CDR1 SGHTA, CDR2 FQGNSA. CDR3 region: CASSLERVGTDTQYF. DNA for the CDR3: TGTGCCAGCAGCTTAGAGAGGGTTGGGACAGATACGCAGTATTTT.

This clone was seen only a few times. The chain is built from TRBV27 and TRBJ1-1; 7 bases line up with TRBD1. Germline CDR1 MNHEY, CDR2 SMNVEV (reference sequence). CDR3 size: 12 residues. Unmatched junction bases numbered 10, after V lost 10 bases and J lost 8 bases. The CDR3 nucleotides are TGTGCCACCTTGACAGGGACGGACGAAGCTTTCTTT. Its protein product is CATLTGTDEAFF.

The J gene is TRBJ1-1, the V gene TRBV4-3, with D perhaps TRBD1 (5 bases). This CDR3 spans 13 amino acids. V lost 4 bases, J lost 5 bases, and 11 bases lay in between. The germline V gene has CDR1 LGHNA and CDR2 YSLEER. The CDR3 here is CASSPGTWTEAFF. CDR3 nucleotides: TGCGCCAGCAGCCCGGGGACTTGGACTGAAGCTTTCTTT.

The J gene is TRBJ2-1, the V gene TRBV9, with TRBD1 matching over 11 bases. This CDR3 is 16 amino acids long. V trimming: 0 bases; J trimming: 7 bases; junction bases outside the gene matches: 6. The germline V gene encodes CDR1 SGDLS and CDR2 YYNGEE. This CDR3 is CASSVVGQGAGNEQFF. The CDR3, as DNA: TGTGCCAGCAGCGTAGTAGGACAGGGGGCTGGTAATGAGCAGTTCTTC.

In its sample, this clone was seen a few times. DNA of the CDR3: TGTGCCAGCAGAGCCCGGCGGACTGAAGCTTTCTTT. Its protein product is CASRARRTEAFF. The V and J genes are TRBV6-1 and TRBJ1-1; D remains ambiguous. This CDR3 is built from 12 residues. V shed 6 bases and J shed 5 bases, with 10 bases lying between them. The germline CDR1 and CDR2 sequences are MNHNS and SASEGT.

This chain uses TRBV30 with TRBJ1-6, with D perhaps matching TRBD1 (5 bases). The CDR3 sequence is 15 residues long. The germline gives CDR1 GTSNPN, CDR2 SVGIG (reference sequence). Trimming took 2 bases from V and 8 from J, leaving 16 bases between them. For the CDR3, the DNA is TGTGCCTGGAGTAGGGACCTCCGGGTTGATTCACCCCTCCACTTT. As protein: CAWSRDLRVDSPLHF.

The chain couples TRBV27 to TRBJ2-2; D is tentatively TRBD1 or TRBD2 (5 bases each). The germline V gene has CDR1 MNHEY and CDR2 SMNVEV (reference sequence). Trimming removed 5 bases at V and 2 bases at J, with 12 bases between. This CDR3 contains 15 residues. The CDR3 sequence: CASSLRDGNTGELFF. The CDR3 DNA sequence: TGTGCCAGCAGTCTCCGGGACGGAAACACCGGGGAGCTGTTTTTT.

The chain has TRBV9 and TRBJ1-1; a weak D match, TRBD1 (6 bases). The CDR3 length is 13 residues. CDR1 is SGDLS and CDR2 is YYNGEE in the germline V gene. Trimming left V 3 bases short and J 3 bases short, with 9 bases between. The CDR3 here is CASSAQGYTEAFF. Written as DNA, the CDR3 is TGTGCCAGCAGCGCCCAGGGGTACACTGAAGCTTTCTTT.

The chain has TRBV5-1 and TRBJ2-2; D is perhaps TRBD2 (5 bases). Germline CDR1 SGHRS, CDR2 YFSETQ. The V gene lost 0 bases and the J gene lost 5 bases, with 11 bases spanning the gap. The CDR3 extends over 15 amino acids. The DNA for the CDR3 is TGCGCCAGCAGCTTGGAAGGCGGCGGGACCGGGGAGCTGTTTTTT. Translated, it gives CASSLEGGGTGELFF.

The V gene is TRBV18, the J gene TRBJ1-5; D not certain. Germline V lookup: CDR1 KGHSH, CDR2 LQKENI. V lost 2 bases and J 1 base, leaving 9 bases between the germline ends. CDR3 size: 15 residues. CDR3 in DNA: TGTGCCAGCTCACCAGCGGCGGGAAGCAATCAGCCCCAGCATTTT. The encoded protein is CASSPAAGSNQPQHF.

This chain links TRBV5-1 with TRBJ2-1; D call uncertain. CDR3 size: 11 residues. Germline CDR1 and CDR2: SGHRS and YFSETQ. Trimming shortened V by 2 bases and J by 7 bases, and 4 bases separated the two germline ends. The CDR3 nucleotides are TGCGCCAGCAGCTTTAGGAATGAGCAGTTCTTC. Translated, it gives CASSFRNEQFF.